The 10 T cell receptor beta chains below all came from one sample that was sequenced in a study of OX40 agonist ivuxolimab in advanced cancers. Here immunoSEQ multiplex PCR was the method, and the copy in TCRdb shows in-frame clones only, minus some. Of 50,000 to 70,000 clones listed, approximately 86% were seen once; the top ten hold around 10%. Sequenced here: CD4+ or CD8+ T cells sorted from blood, sampled in a trial of the OX40 agonist ivuxolimab. These receptors all stem from an adult with an advanced solid tumor such as melanoma, head and neck, liver or kidney cancer.

This rearrangement joins TRBV7-8 to TRBJ1-5; D call uncertain. Germline loops: CDR1 SGHVS, CDR2 FQNEAQ. The V end lost 5 bases, the J end lost 2 bases, and 16 bases lay between the germline ends. The CDR3 length is 16 residues. The CDR3 reads CASSALPMMGNQPQHF. Written as DNA, the CDR3 is TGTGCCAGCAGCGCGCTACCTATGATGGGCAATCAGCCCCAGCATTTT.

This chain uses TRBV5-4 with TRBJ2-7, with D uncertain. Germline-derived CDR1 and CDR2 are SGHNT and YYREEE (reference sequence). Trimming took off 0 bases at V and 1 base at J, with 5 bases between the two ends. CDR3 length: 13 residues. DNA of the CDR3: TGTGCCAGCAGCTTGGCCGGTTCCTACGAGCAGTACTTC. It codes for CASSLAGSYEQYF. The full variable domain, with the rest looked up from reference TRBV5-4 and TRBJ2-7, is ETGVTQSPTHLIKTRGQQVTLRCSSQSGHNTVSWYQQALGQGPQFIFQYYREEENGRGNFPPRFSGLQFPNYSSELNVNALELDDSALYLCASSLAGSYEQYFGPGTRLTVT.

The chain links TRBV5-1 to TRBJ2-5; 12 bases agree with TRBD1. V trimming: 4 bases; J trimming: 5 bases; junction bases outside the gene matches: 9. The germline CDR1 and CDR2 sequences are SGHRS and YFSETQ. The CDR3 totals 16 residues. The CDR3 bases are TGCGCCAGCAGCAATACCGGGACAGGGGGCGAGGAGACCCAGTACTTC. Translation: CASSNTGTGGEETQYF.

The chain uses TRBV7-9 and TRBJ1-4; perhaps TRBD1 as D (6 bases). Trimming pared 4 bases from V and 1 base from J, leaving 13 bases between. The germline V gene encodes CDR1 SEHNR and CDR2 FQNEAQ (reference sequence). The CDR3 spans 16 residues. The DNA of the CDR3 is TGTGCCAGCAGCTACCCACAGGGAGAAACTAATGAAAAACTGTTTTTT. It codes for CASSYPQGETNEKLFF.

V usage is TRBV25-1 and J usage is TRBJ1-2, with D possibly matching TRBD1 (5 bases). CDR1 is MGHDK, CDR2 SYGVNS, per germline. The V end lost 3 bases, the J end lost 6 bases, and 14 bases lay between the germline ends. CDR3 size: 14 residues. As DNA, the CDR3 is TGTGCCAGCAGTGAGCCGGGGCAGGGTAATGGCTACACCTTC. It codes for CASSEPGQGNGYTF.

Details on this clone: The same CDR3 also results from other DNA sequences found in this sample. The rearrangement links TRBV28 to TRBJ1-1, with no clear D. Germline CDR1 is MDHEN and CDR2 is SYDVKM. V lost 3 bases and J lost 6, with 5 bases in between. The CDR3 is 11 amino acids. The CDR3 loop is CASSFGAEAFF. The CDR3 nucleotides read TGTGCCAGCAGTTTTGGCGCTGAAGCTTTCTTT.

In the case of this clone: Germline is not matched at one junction end, which may reflect a read error. The chain couples TRBV30 to TRBJ2-6; D gene ambiguous. CDR3 length: 13 residues. CDR1 and CDR2 from the germline V gene are GTSNPN and SVGIG (reference sequence). The CDR3: CAWETSGANVLTF. The CDR3 DNA reads as TGTGCCTGGGAGACCTCTGGTGCCAACGTCCTGACTTTC.

The genes are TRBV7-8 and TRBJ2-1; perhaps TRBD2 as D (5 bases). Trimming shortened V by 1 base and J by 0 bases, and 7 bases separated the two germline ends. CDR1 and CDR2 (germline): SGHVS, FQNEAQ. This CDR3 has 15 residues. For the CDR3, the DNA is TGTGCCAGCAGCTTAGAAGCGGCCTCCTACAATGAGCAGTTCTTC. Protein product: CASSLEAASYNEQFF.

The chain employs TRBV19 and TRBJ1-5; D not certain. V gave up 7 bases and J gave up 7 bases, with 11 bases separating them. The CDR3 has 12 residues. Looked up from germline, CDR1 is LNHDA and CDR2 is SQIVND (reference sequence). The CDR3 here is CASNYYGQPQHF. In nucleotides, the CDR3 is TGTGCCAGTAACTACTATGGGCAGCCCCAGCATTTT.

The genes are TRBV9 and TRBJ1-4; possibly TRBD1 for D (5 bases). CDR3 length: 15 residues. Germline CDR1 reads SGDLS; CDR2 reads YYNGEE. The V gene lost 5 bases and the J gene lost 4 bases, with 15 bases spanning the gap. The CDR3 here is CASSQTGLSNEKLFF. Written as DNA, the CDR3 is TGTGCCAGCAGTCAAACGGGACTCAGTAATGAAAAACTGTTTTTT.